Each of the 4 T cell receptor beta chains below was sequenced from the same sample in a study of blood T cell repertoires in COVID-19. Sequencing was performed with immunoSEQ multiplex PCR; in TCRdb, only in-frame clones are kept and a portion is missing. The data show 130,000 or so clones, with around 88% seen just once and less than 4.5% held by the top ten. Material for sequencing was peripheral blood. The receptors were sampled from a man aged 55 to 70 with COVID-19, enrolled during active disease.

This sequence joins TRBV6-2 or TRBV6-3 and TRBJ2-7, with D uncertain. Germline V CDR1 and CDR2: MNHEY, SVGEGT. Trimming pared 3 bases from V and 4 bases from J, leaving 7 bases between. CDR3 size: 12 residues. The CDR3 DNA reads TGTGCCAGCAGTTATGATCAGTACGAGCAGTACTTC. This gives the protein CASSYDQYEQYF.

With regard to this clone: This specimen includes other DNA sequences encoding the same CDR3. CDR3 in amino acids: CAWSAGNQPQHF. The CDR3 DNA is TGTGCCTGGAGTGCAGGAAATCAGCCCCAGCATTTT. The V and J genes are TRBV30 and TRBJ1-5; no firm D call. The CDR3 loop spans 12 amino acids. Germline loops: CDR1 GTSNPN, CDR2 SVGIG (reference sequence). Trimming pared 1 base from V and 4 bases from J, leaving 5 bases between. Together with reference TRBV30 and TRBJ1-5, the CDR3 gives the full variable domain: SQTIHQWPATLVQPVGSPLSLECTVEGTSNPNLYWYRQAAGRGLQLLFYSVGIGQISSEVPQNLSASRPQDRQFILSSKKLLLSDSGFYLCAWSAGNQPQHFGDGTRLSIL.

The chain has TRBV14 and TRBJ1-2; a possible D gene is TRBD1 (5 bases). The CDR3 is 15 residues long. CDR1 SGHDN and CDR2 FVKESK come from the germline V gene. V gave up 0 bases and J gave up 4 bases, with 12 bases separating them. CDR3 nucleotides: TGTGCCAGCAGCCAAGATCGGGGGATCCTCTATGGCTACACCTTC. Protein: CASSQDRGILYGYTF.

The V gene is TRBV6-5, the J gene TRBJ1-2; TRBD1 might be the D (6 bases). This CDR3 is built from 14 residues. Looked up from germline, CDR1 is MNHEY and CDR2 is SVGAGI. Deletions cut 5 bases from V and 0 bases from J, with 10 bases between. DNA for the CDR3: TGTGCCAGCAGTCCAACAGGGCCTAACTATGGCTACACCTTC. It encodes CASSPTGPNYGYTF.